This T cell receptor (beta chain) comes out of a study of shared clonotypes between healthy human individuals (dated by TCRdb to 2020 to 2022). Notes on the research overall: A couple of women and a few men aged 18 to 49 years were included in the cohort. Blood TCR repertoires of four to six healthy adults were deeply sequenced to estimate repertoire size and the extent of clonotype sharing between individuals. Leukapheresis yielded between about 0.85 and 10 billion PBMCs per donor. For each donor, three plates each were used for CD4 naive and CD4 memory, two plates were used for CD8 naive, and one plate was used for CD8 memory. Different laboratories and diverse techniques were used to prepare libraries and sequence TCR repertoires, to increase sequencing depth and limit assay-specific biases.

Inclusive of the bounding cysteine and phenylalanine, the CDR3 is 13 residues long. Only the CDR3 portion is preserved as DNA: 39 bases, with reading frame beginning at the first base. V lost 5 bases and J lost 3 bases; the stretch between them is 10 bases long. Sequences SGHAT (CDR1) and FQDESV (CDR2) are obtained from the germline V gene (reference sequence). Healthy HIV-negative adults with no recently reported acute infections or vaccinations were included as donors. Every donor was a Caucasian adult residing in Nashville, Tennessee, USA. CD4+ T cells were enriched through magnetic negative selection, after which naive cells were positively selected on CD45RA and the remaining negative fraction served as the memory subset. After blood collection by leukapheresis, PBMCs were isolated using Ficoll-Histopaque density gradient centrifugation and then cryopreserved in the vapor phase of liquid nitrogen. Purity and quantity of every magnetically sorted T cell population were checked by analytical flow cytometry. Genomic DNA was isolated from each sorted fraction and quantified by UV absorbance on a Nanodrop 2000c.

Using the deep immunoSEQ assay, multiplex PCR amplified TCR CDR3 regions from genomic DNA. Genomic DNA extracted from each cell subset was distributed evenly over all wells of several immunoSEQ 96-well plates, and each plate served as one replicate. For sorted subsets, approximately 190 ng genomic DNA, equal to 25,000 to 35,000 T cell genomes, was loaded into each replicate PCR. Purified libraries were quantified with a Qubit 3.0 fluorometer, sized on a Bioanalyzer 2100, and re-quantified with the KAPA Library Quantification kit. Every immunoSEQ 96-well plate was sequenced on a dedicated single-read 150-cycle Illumina NextSeq 550 flow cell. Under the source paper's analysis protocol: Because the immunoSEQ output included only junctional sequences and no quality scores, the filtering could not be the same as the filtering used for full-length reads. Sequences were annotated with PyIR, a Python wrapper for IgBLAST v1.9, using IMGT germline references to assign V/J genes and CDR3. Reads were filtered out if the reads had weak V/J assignments (E-value above 1e-6), no CDR3, stop codons, out-of-frame junctions, or ambiguous translated residues. V3J clonotypes were defined by identical inferred V gene, J gene, and CDR3 amino acid sequence. To compute the percentage overlap between repertoires, the number of shared unique clonotypes was divided by the size of the smaller repertoire. Repertoire richness was assessed with RTK rarefaction, the Chao1 estimator, and Recon v2.1 estimates of unobserved clonotypes. Generation probabilities for all TCRbeta clonotypes obtained by the gDNA method from several donors were computed using OLGA. The source is immuneACCESS, and TCRdb retained only in-frame sequences with V and J called. Part of the clones is not carried over; for the studies checked, unresolved V genes explain less than half of this, and the remainder is unexplained. V and J calls and clone size follow that table, whereas D and trimming were derived from the DNA. The sample yields 2 million to 3 million clones; roughly 93% were counted once. The ten largest clones represent 0.36% of the sample.

General conclusions and limits of the study: Because the study included only a small number of donors, the genetic and exposure-history diversity represented was limited. Sharing across a few donors was observed for about 5% of naive CD4, 3.5% of naive CD8, about 2.5% of memory CD4, and about 0.4% of memory CD8 clonotypes. Pairwise subsampling led to the expectation that sequencing depth would affect the degree of clonotype sharing among donors. Even with the large sequencing depth, rarefaction of the sorted-subset datasets indicated that sequencing was incomplete. Larger estimated clonotype richness was generally found for naive subsets than for memory subsets. Higher generation probabilities were observed for clonotypes shared by all four sorted-subset donors than for non-shared clonotypes. Sampling was restricted to blood, and TCR repertoires in tissues likely differ from the TCR repertoires found in blood.

About this clone itself: Its antigen is currently not known. The sample holds no much larger clone one base away, and base qualities are not on file.

Sequencing was done on a sample of naive CD4+ T cells from PBMCs. What the cell subset or site label conveys for this sample: CD45RA+ positively selected. This chain is built from TRBV11-1 and TRBJ1-2; no D gene call is confident. The sequence was collected from a man aged 18-30 years in good health. Some clones in this sample may be carry-over from other donors' samples. The DNA reads TGTGCCAGCAGCCACCGGAGGGACTATGGCTACACCTTC. This is translated as CASSHRRDYGYTF.